The present T cell receptor beta chain was sequenced within a study of post-analysis software for immune sequencing data (dated by TCRdb to 2013 to 2016). In the study overall: Recorded disease courses included relapsing-remitting, secondary progressive and progressive-relapsing multiple sclerosis, with some patients lacking subtype annotation. A subset of samples was prepared in parallel using single-end sample barcoding, then pooled and co-amplified after Illumina adapter ligation. Patient repertoires were compared against some twelve previously published healthy control repertoires from donors aged roughly 6 to 26 years. Findings and caveats that apply to the study as a whole: The control group was slightly older than the multiple sclerosis patient group. When samples were clustered directly using the F measure, samples prepared in the same batch co-clustered strongly, which prompted a batch-effect correction. Normalized Chao1 diversity was significantly lower in multiple sclerosis patients than controls, suggesting substantial peripheral T-cell clonal expansion.

The protocol used for the library was PCR. The instrument given in TCRdb is Illumina HiSeq 2500. To reduce PCR and sequencing biases, unique molecular identifiers were incorporated into the TCR beta cDNA libraries. Roughly 500,000 cDNA molecules were obtained per 1 to 10 million input T cells, so each molecule approximated one T cell. The patient libraries were prepared and sequenced using the same protocol as the earlier healthy control dataset. Samples belonging to the same batch were prepared together, multiplexed and sequenced on a shared HiSeq lane. As for how the authors treated the data: Raw barcoded reads were processed with MIGEC, and single-read molecular identifier groups were discarded before consensus assembly and CDR3 extraction. Clonotype tables were post-analysed with VDJtools, normalizing diversity by down-sampling all datasets to the smallest sample size. In repertoire overlap clustering, CDR3 amino acid sequences, but not nucleotide sequences, were matched to correct batch-related cross-sample contamination. The public reads were reanalyzed by TCRdb: fastp trimming at Q25, MiXCR alignment, in-frame beta chains only. Rows are unified per CDR3 protein, each entry keeping the most common DNA and genes. The V and J calls, along with clone size, are taken from TCRdb and not from the paper's own processing. This sample gives 700,000 to 900,000 distinct CDR3 sequences in total; 46% of them show up just once. Roughly 4.9% of the sample rests with the top ten.

As regards this clonotype: Its recognized antigen is unknown. Qualities for individual bases were not recorded, and no much larger clone is one base off.

TCR beta repertoires were profiled from peripheral blood of 13 young patients with multiple sclerosis to demonstrate the VDJtools post-analysis software. The multiple sclerosis patients were children and adolescents ranging in age from about 6 to 16 years. Material for sequencing was blood. The source of this sequence is a girl between 5 and 17 years old with multiple sclerosis.

The bases are TGTGCCAGCAGTATGCAGGGGGCTATAGATGAGCAGTTCTTC. Its amino acids are CASSMQGAIDEQFF. The sequence links TRBV27 to TRBJ2-1, with 8 middle bases fitting TRBD1. The CDR3 spans 14 residues, from the cysteine through the phenylalanine. Only the CDR3 portion is preserved as DNA: 42 bases, with reading frame beginning at the first base. V has 5 bases trimmed and J has 8 bases trimmed; junction bases matching no gene number 8. According to the germline V gene (reference sequence), CDR1 reads MNHEY and CDR2 reads SMNVEV.